The 16 T cell receptor beta chains listed next were all sequenced from one sample in a study of CD8 T cells in ankylosing spondylitis. Using its own MiXCR run on the 5' RACE reads, TCRdb lists one record per CDR3 protein. Of roughly 400,000 distinct CDR3 sequences listed, around 20% were seen once; the top ten hold about 17%. Study-wide findings and caveats: One TCR beta motif, made up of 7 or 8 highly homologous variants, appeared characteristic of ankylosing spondylitis blood.

Which antigens these TCRs recognize remains unknown. Specimen: blood, either unsorted or a sorted T cell fraction (not recorded which). These TCRs come from a male donor with ankylosing spondylitis.

The V gene is TRBV12-3 or TRBV12-4, the J gene TRBJ2-1; 7 positions agree with TRBD2. The V and J ends lost 6 bases and 0 bases, in that order; junction bases with no gene match: 11. This CDR3 comprises 17 residues. CDR3 bases: TGTGCCAGCAGCCCCCCTCCCGGGAGGCCCTCCTACAATGAGCAGTTCTTC. Amino acids: CASSPPPGRPSYNEQFF.

This clonotype has more than one count but fewer than ten. This chain uses TRBV5-1 with TRBJ2-2; either TRBD1 or TRBD2 may supply D (5 bases each). V lost 4 bases and J 6 bases, leaving 10 bases between the germline ends. Germline CDR1 and CDR2: SGHRS and YFSETQ. The CDR3 spans 13 residues. This CDR3 reads CASSRDRSGELFF. In DNA form, the CDR3 reads TGCGCCAGCAGCCGGGACCGGTCCGGGGAGCTGTTTTTT.

This clonotype was seen only a few times. The rearrangement uses TRBV7-2 and TRBJ1-2, with 7 bases lining up with TRBD1. Trimming cost V 4 bases and J 7 bases; bases outside gene matches: 3. Germline CDR1 SGHTA, CDR2 FQGNSA. The CDR3 spans 12 residues. CDR3 DNA sequence: TGTGCCAGCAGCTCCCCAGGGGGTGGCTACACCTTC. It specifies CASSSPGGGYTF.

CDR3: CASSLGPPSSYNEQFF. In DNA, the CDR3 is TGTGCCAGCAGCTTGGGGCCTCCCAGCTCCTACAATGAGCAGTTCTTC. The V gene is TRBV7-2, the J gene TRBJ2-1; TRBD1 is a possible D gene (5 bases). The CDR3 is made up of 16 amino acids. CDR1 SGHTA and CDR2 FQGNSA come from the germline V gene. Trimming took 3 bases from V and 0 from J, leaving 12 bases between them.

V and J are TRBV10-2 and TRBJ2-2, with a possible D match to TRBD2 (5 bases). CDR1 and CDR2 (germline): WSHSY, SAAADI. The V end was cut by 6 bases, the J end by 4 bases, with 12 bases between. CDR3 size: 14 residues. The CDR3 protein is CASSLGLRTGELFF. DNA of the CDR3: TGCGCCAGCAGCCTCGGACTCCGCACCGGGGAGCTGTTTTTT.

The chain employs TRBV25-1 and TRBJ1-6; the match to TRBD1 covers 7 bases. Per germline, CDR1 MGHDK and CDR2 SYGVNS. The CDR3 is 14 amino acids. Unmatched junction bases numbered 7, after V lost 4 bases and J lost 10 bases. The CDR3: CASSGHLTGSPLHF. DNA of the CDR3: TGTGCCAGCAGTGGCCACCTGACAGGGTCACCCCTCCACTTT.

The chain combines TRBV14 with TRBJ2-1, with D unclear. The CDR3 sequence is 13 residues long. V lost 1 base to trimming and J lost 14 bases, with 15 bases between them. CDR1 and CDR2 (germline): SGHDN, FVKESK. CDR3 in amino acids: CASSQALSGREFF. The CDR3 DNA sequence: TGTGCCAGCAGCCAAGCCCTATCTGGAAGGGAGTTCTTC.

This clonotype was recorded a few times. The chain links TRBV7-3 to TRBJ2-1, with D possibly being TRBD2 (5 bases). This CDR3 spans 14 amino acids. With 4 bases removed from V and 7 bases from J, the gap between germline ends came to 14 bases. Germline loops: CDR1 SGHTA, CDR2 FQGTGA. In DNA, the CDR3 is TGTGCCAGCAGCTCGTTAAAAGGCGGGAATGAGCAGTTCTTC. As protein: CASSSLKGGNEQFF.

This chain links TRBV29-1 with TRBJ1-2; D unclear. Looked up from germline, CDR1 is SQVTM and CDR2 is ANQGSEA. With 1 base removed from V and 4 bases from J, the gap between germline ends came to 10 bases. The CDR3 is 13 amino acids. The CDR3 DNA reads as TGCAGCGTTGAAGTCCAAGGGATCTATGGCTACACCTTC. This codes for CSVEVQGIYGYTF. Full variable domain (remainder filled in from reference TRBV29-1 and TRBJ1-2): SAVISQKPSRDICQRGTSLTIQCQVDSQVTMMFWYRQQPGQSLTLIATANQGSEATYESGFVIDKFPISRPNLTFSTLTVSNMSPEDSSIYLCSVEVQGIYGYTFGSGTRLTVV.

This clonotype was seen many times. The V gene is TRBV29-1, the J gene TRBJ2-7, with D uncertain. CDR1 SQVTM and CDR2 ANQGSEA come from the germline V gene. The CDR3 is 11 amino acids. V was shortened by 4 bases and J by 3 bases, with 7 bases between the two germline ends. This CDR3 is CSVGSIYEQYF. CDR3 DNA: TGCAGCGTTGGCAGTATCTACGAGCAGTACTTC.

This chain connects TRBV29-1 to TRBJ1-2; D not certain. Germline lookup yields CDR1 SQVTM and CDR2 ANQGSEA. This CDR3 is 12 amino acids long. The V end lost 5 bases, the J end lost 0 bases, and 7 bases lay between the germline ends. The CDR3 nucleotides read TGCAGCGTTAACATGGCTAACTATGGCTACACCTTC. Amino acids: CSVNMANYGYTF. Complete variable domain (other parts from reference TRBV29-1 and TRBJ1-2): SAVISQKPSRDICQRGTSLTIQCQVDSQVTMMFWYRQQPGQSLTLIATANQGSEATYESGFVIDKFPISRPNLTFSTLTVSNMSPEDSSIYLCSVNMANYGYTFGSGTRLTVV.

Only a few counts were recorded for this clonotype. The V gene is TRBV7-3, the J gene TRBJ1-6; D gene ambiguous. V shed 1 base and J shed 6 bases, with 7 bases lying between them. Germline-derived CDR1 and CDR2 are SGHTA and FQGTGA. The CDR3 consists of 14 residues. The CDR3 region is CASSLMPPNSPLHF. CDR3 sequence (DNA): TGTGCCAGCAGCTTAATGCCCCCTAATTCACCCCTCCACTTT.

This clonotype has a handful of counts. The genes are TRBV28 and TRBJ2-4; D remains ambiguous. Germline CDR1 MDHEN, CDR2 SYDVKM. The CDR3 covers 15 residues. Trimming removed 5 bases from V and 0 bases from J, with 11 bases in between. CDR3 in amino acids: CASSPSGLAKNIQYF. Written as DNA, the CDR3 is TGTGCCAGCAGTCCCTCCGGGTTAGCCAAAAACATTCAGTACTTC.

The chain carries TRBV10-3 and TRBJ2-1, with 10 bases that match TRBD2. Trimming took 4 bases from V and 12 from J; bases not matched to a gene: 12. The CDR3 extends over 15 amino acids. Germline CDR1 reads ENHRY; CDR2 reads SYGVKD. CDR3 DNA sequence: TGTGCCATCAGTGGAAGCACTAGCGGGGCCGGGGCGCAGTTCTTC. It translates to CAISGSTSGAGAQFF.

This clonotype was counted a few times. The genes are TRBV5-1 and TRBJ1-1; 12 bases match TRBD1. The germline gives CDR1 SGHRS, CDR2 YFSETQ. V trimming: 0 bases; J trimming: 6 bases; junction bases outside the gene matches: 3. This CDR3 is built from 15 residues. The CDR3 DNA sequence: TGCGCCAGCAGCTTGGTCGGGACAGGGGGCCCTGAAGCTTTCTTT. Translating gives CASSLVGTGGPEAFF.

This clonotype appeared many times. The V and J genes are TRBV12-3 or TRBV12-4 and TRBJ1-4, with a possible D match to TRBD1 (5 bases). Trimming took off 5 bases at V and 5 bases at J, with 12 bases between the two ends. This CDR3 is built from 14 residues. CDR3 DNA sequence: TGTGCCAGCAGTCCCACTCGACAGAATGAAAAACTGTTTTTT. This encodes CASSPTRQNEKLFF.